Included here is one T cell receptor beta chain sequence, with context. These data belong to a study of blood T cell repertoires in COVID-19. Participants had their cohort set by participant-reported clinical history. Donors in Cohort 3 who had recovered were those with two negative PCRs, healthcare professional clearance, or resolution of their symptoms. The CDR3 spans 16 residues. Germline V gene data show CDR1 as KGHSH and CDR2 as LQKENI. Trimming cost V 3 bases and J 7 bases; bases outside gene matches: 10. Data came from immunoSEQ multiplex PCR; TCRdb stores just in-frame clones and leaves some out. The table lists fewer than 400,000 clones, 85% to 90% of them singletons.

The rearrangement uses TRBV18 and TRBJ2-2, with TRBD2 matching over 8 bases. The receptor was derived from a man younger than 45 who had recovered from COVID-19. Specimen: PBMCs or T cells enriched from blood (not recorded which). The CDR3: CASSPGKERGHGELFF. The CDR3 DNA reads as TGTGCCAGCTCACCGGGGAAAGAGCGGGGGCACGGGGAGCTGTTTTTT.